A single sample gave rise to the 24 T cell receptor beta chains below, sequenced in a study of post-analysis software for immune sequencing data. Study results and caveats: Among a few TRBV segments more frequent in patients than controls were TRBV5-6, TRBV5-1 and TRBV20-1.

The authors incorporated unique molecular identifiers into the TCR beta cDNA libraries. TCRdb redid the calling of the PCR reads with MiXCR, one entry per CDR3 protein. The table has 600,000 to 700,000 distinct CDR3 sequences, more than 50% seen once. These receptors' antigens are unknown. What was sequenced was blood. Every receptor here comes from a girl aged 2 to 10 with multiple sclerosis.

This clonotype was seen a handful of times. The chain recombines TRBV4-3 with TRBJ1-2; D gene ambiguous. The CDR3 is 14 residues long. Germline CDR1 and CDR2: LGHNA and YSLEER. With 0 bases removed from V and 5 bases from J, the gap between germline ends came to 10 bases. The CDR3 DNA reads as TGCGCCAGCAGCCAAGATGTGGCTGAGTATGGCTACACCTTC. This gives the protein CASSQDVAEYGYTF.

V and J are TRBV28 and TRBJ2-1, with 8 bases matching TRBD2. The trim removed 5 bases at V and 5 bases at J, leaving 11 bases unmatched. The CDR3 totals 16 residues. Germline lookup yields CDR1 MDHEN and CDR2 SYDVKM. The CDR3 protein is CASSPEAGLGDNEQFF. The DNA of the CDR3 is TGTGCCAGCAGTCCTGAAGCGGGACTAGGGGACAATGAGCAGTTCTTC.

The CDR3 nucleotides read TGTGCCAGCAGCCCAAGCGGACAGGCGCATGGCTACACCTTC. Translated: CASSPSGQAHGYTF. V and J are TRBV7-9 and TRBJ1-2; TRBD1 matches 7 bases. V shed 5 bases and J 6 bases; nucleotides not matched to a gene: 9. Germline CDR1 reads SEHNR; CDR2 reads FQNEAQ (reference sequence). This CDR3 is 14 amino acids long. Full variable domain (missing parts from reference TRBV7-9 and TRBJ1-2): DTGVSQNPRHKITKRGQNVTFRCDPISEHNRLYWYRQTLGQGPEFLTYFQNEAQLEKSRLLSDRFSAERPKGSFSTLEIQRTEQGDSAMYLCASSPSGQAHGYTFGSGTRLTVV.

This clonotype was seen a handful of times. The chain has TRBV7-8 and TRBJ2-5, with D tentatively TRBD2 (7 bases). V was cut by 0 bases and J by 0 bases, with 11 bases left in between. From germline, CDR1 is SGHVS and CDR2 FQNEAQ. This CDR3 contains 16 residues. CDR3 in amino acids: CASSLAPGGDQETQYF. For the CDR3, the DNA is TGTGCCAGCAGCTTAGCACCGGGGGGCGACCAAGAGACCCAGTACTTC. The whole variable domain, filled in from reference TRBV7-8 and TRBJ2-5, reads GAGVSQSPRYKVAKRGQDVALRCDPISGHVSLFWYQQALGQGPEFLTYFQNEAQLDKSGLPSDRFFAERPEGSVSTLKIQRTQQEDSAVYLCASSLAPGGDQETQYFGPGTRLLVL.

This clonotype has more than one count but fewer than ten. The gene calls are TRBV29-1 and TRBJ2-3, with D possibly being TRBD1 (5 bases). V was cut by 4 bases and J by 0 bases, with 11 bases left in between. Per germline, CDR1 SQVTM and CDR2 ANQGSEA. This CDR3 has 14 amino acids. The CDR3 region is CSVAQGTSTDTQYF. As DNA, the CDR3 is TGCAGCGTTGCCCAGGGAACTAGCACAGATACGCAGTATTTT.

The chain is built from TRBV9 and TRBJ2-1; 8 nucleotides agree with TRBD2. J gave up 5 bases and V 6 bases, and 4 bases lay outside the gene matches. The CDR3 runs 13 residues. Germline assignment: CDR1 SGDLS and CDR2 YYNGEE. The CDR3 coding sequence is TGTGCCAGCAATCGGGAGGGAAACAATGAGCAGTTCTTC. Its translation: CASNREGNNEQFF.

The chain links TRBV10-2 to TRBJ2-5; the match to TRBD2 covers 8 bases. V was pared by 6 bases and J by 4 bases, with 7 bases of the junction left unmatched. Germline values: CDR1 WSHSY, CDR2 SAAADI. This CDR3 is 14 amino acids long. The CDR3 spells CASRSGGRVETQYF. The CDR3 DNA follows: TGCGCCAGCAGGAGCGGGGGCCGCGTAGAGACCCAGTACTTC.

This clonotype has more than one count but fewer than ten. The chain combines TRBV20-1 with TRBJ2-5; D is perhaps TRBD2 (5 bases). The CDR3 is 12 residues long. Germline values: CDR1 DFQATT, CDR2 SNEGSKA (reference sequence). Between the trimmed V and J ends, which lost 3 bases and 4 bases, there was a span of 9 bases. The DNA for the CDR3 is TGCAGTGCTAGTGAGGGAACAGAGACCCAGTACTTC. It is translated as CSASEGTETQYF.

The rearrangement links TRBV7-2 to TRBJ2-5, with D perhaps TRBD2 (6 bases). The V and J ends lost 2 bases and 5 bases respectively, with 15 bases between them. This CDR3 spans 15 amino acids. Germline lookup yields CDR1 SGHTA and CDR2 FQGNSA. CDR3 sequence reads: CASSLPQGLRETQYF. The DNA of the CDR3 is TGTGCCAGCAGCTTACCCCAGGGACTGCGGGAGACCCAGTACTTC. The complete variable domain, with remaining parts taken from reference TRBV7-2 and TRBJ2-5, reads GAGVSQSPSNKVTEKGKDVELRCDPISGHTALYWYRQSLGQGLEFLIYFQGNSAPDKSGLPSDRFSAERTGGSVSTLTIQRTQQEDSAVYLCASSLPQGLRETQYFGPGTRLLVL.

The rearrangement joins TRBV29-1 to TRBJ1-1, with D uncertain. This CDR3 is 12 amino acids long. With 0 bases removed from V and 8 bases from J, the gap between germline ends came to 10 bases. Germline values: CDR1 SQVTM, CDR2 ANQGSEA. The CDR3 sequence is CSVEEERIEAFF. The CDR3 DNA is TGCAGCGTTGAAGAGGAACGGATCGAAGCTTTCTTT.

The chain has TRBV20-1 and TRBJ2-3, with D possibly matching TRBD1 (7 bases). V was trimmed by 6 bases and J by 2 bases, leaving 18 bases between them. Germline loops: CDR1 DFQATT, CDR2 SNEGSKA (reference sequence). CDR3 size: 15 residues. CDR3 bases: TGCAGTGCGATGAAGCAGGGGGGTTCCACAGATACGCAGTATTTT. It encodes CSAMKQGGSTDTQYF.

The chain employs TRBV7-2 and TRBJ2-1, with 8 positions matching TRBD2. Per germline, CDR1 SGHTA and CDR2 FQGNSA. V was pared by 7 bases and J by 8 bases, with 13 bases of the junction left unmatched. The CDR3 totals 15 residues. The CDR3: CASMVASGQYDEQFF. CDR3 bases: TGTGCCAGCATGGTGGCTAGCGGGCAGTACGATGAGCAGTTCTTC. Full variable domain (missing parts from reference TRBV7-2 and TRBJ2-1): GAGVSQSPSNKVTEKGKDVELRCDPISGHTALYWYRQSLGQGLEFLIYFQGNSAPDKSGLPSDRFSAERTGGSVSTLTIQRTQQEDSAVYLCASMVASGQYDEQFFGPGTRLTVL.

The chain is built from TRBV2 and TRBJ2-5; D call uncertain. Trimming shortened V by 11 bases and J by 2 bases, and 21 bases separated the two germline ends. The CDR3 has 15 residues. CDR1 is SNHLY, CDR2 FYNNEI, per germline. The CDR3 sequence is CAGDFLGEGQETQYF. In nucleotides, the CDR3 is TGTGCCGGAGACTTCCTTGGAGAAGGGCAAGAGACCCAGTACTTC.

The V call is TRBV20-1, the J call TRBJ2-7; 7 positions match TRBD2. CDR1 DFQATT and CDR2 SNEGSKA come from the germline V gene (reference sequence). V gave up 1 base and J gave up 1 base; unmatched junction bases: 13. The CDR3 is made up of 17 amino acids. The CDR3 reads CSARGRAGPIVSYEQYF. CDR3 sequence (DNA): TGCAGTGCTAGAGGACGAGCGGGACCTATAGTTTCCTACGAGCAGTACTTC.

The gene calls are TRBV5-5 and TRBJ2-1; 7 bases map to TRBD1. CDR1 and CDR2 from the germline V gene are SGHKS and YYEKEE (reference sequence). The CDR3 consists of 17 residues. Losses at the gene ends were 4 bases for V and 2 bases for J; bases not matched to a gene: 12. The CDR3: CASSPPDRAGAYNEQFF. CDR3 in DNA: TGTGCCAGCAGCCCCCCCGACAGGGCTGGTGCCTACAATGAGCAGTTCTTC.

The rearrangement uses TRBV5-1 and TRBJ1-4, with TRBD1 as a possible D gene (5 bases). Deletions cut 3 bases from V and 0 bases from J, with 12 bases between. CDR1 and CDR2 from the germline V gene are SGHRS and YFSETQ. The CDR3 is 16 residues long. The CDR3: CASSWGGLATNEKLFF. The CDR3 DNA reads as TGCGCCAGCAGCTGGGGGGGATTAGCAACTAATGAAAAACTGTTTTTT.

The V and J genes are TRBV29-1 and TRBJ2-3, with 8 bases matching TRBD1. Per germline, CDR1 SQVTM and CDR2 ANQGSEA. This CDR3 spans 13 amino acids. The V gene end was trimmed by 7 bases and the J gene end by 2 bases; junction bases not matched to a gene: 5. CDR3 in amino acids: CSGGQAITDTQYF. The DNA for the CDR3 is TGCAGCGGGGGACAGGCGATCACAGATACGCAGTATTTT.

Points on this clonotype: Germline is not matched at one junction end, which may reflect a read error. V is TRBV7-9 and J is TRBJ2-7; D is ambiguous. Germline CDR1 and CDR2: SEHNR and FQNEAQ (reference sequence). This CDR3 comprises 12 residues. Written as DNA, the CDR3 is TGTGCCAGCAGCCCTCGCTCCTACGAGCGGTACTTC. Protein product: CASSPRSYERYF.

The chain recombines TRBV6-2 or TRBV6-3 with TRBJ2-7, with D hard to call. The J call may be wrong; the DNA end is better matched by TRBJ2-5. Germline loops: CDR1 MNHEY, CDR2 SVGEGT. This CDR3 region has 13 residues. Written as DNA, the CDR3 is TGTGCCAGCAACGGTGGGAACGGGGAGACCCAGTACTTC. Amino acid sequence: CASNGGNGETQYF.

This clonotype was seen only a few times. This chain uses TRBV20-1 with TRBJ2-1, with 8 bases that match TRBD1. The V gene end was trimmed by 6 bases and the J gene end by 4 bases; junction bases not matched to a gene: 11. This CDR3 spans 15 amino acids. The germline V gene encodes CDR1 DFQATT and CDR2 SNEGSKA (reference sequence). The CDR3 spells CSAPPGTGPYNEQFF. CDR3 bases: TGCAGTGCCCCACCCGGGACAGGCCCTTACAATGAGCAGTTCTTC.

The chain recombines TRBV20-1 with TRBJ2-1, with 9 bases that match TRBD2. The ends lost 3 bases at V and 7 bases at J; junction bases unmatched: 10. The CDR3 loop spans 15 amino acids. Per the germline V gene, CDR1 is DFQATT and CDR2 is SNEGSKA (reference sequence). CDR3 loop: CSARIGGGAGNEQFF. DNA for the CDR3: TGCAGTGCTAGGATAGGCGGGGGGGCTGGGAATGAGCAGTTCTTC.

The chain employs TRBV4-3 and TRBJ2-1, with 8 positions matching TRBD2. The CDR3 sequence is 17 residues long. The ends lost 2 bases at V and 6 bases at J; junction bases unmatched: 12. Germline V CDR1 and CDR2: LGHNA, YSLEER. This CDR3 reads CASSQTIGGGPINEQFF. Here the CDR3 DNA reads TGCGCCAGCAGCCAAACTATAGGCGGGGGGCCCATCAATGAGCAGTTCTTC.

V usage is TRBV10-3 and J usage is TRBJ1-6; TRBD1 agrees at 7 bases. The CDR3 is 13 amino acids. Germline CDR1 ENHRY, CDR2 SYGVKD. Trimming at V came to 6 bases and at J to 9 bases, leaving 5 bases not matched to a gene. CDR3 sequence reads: CAIREDRPSPLHF. Written as DNA, the CDR3 is TGTGCCATCAGAGAGGACAGGCCTTCACCCCTCCACTTT.

J is TRBJ2-1 and V is TRBV5-1; D might be TRBD1 (6 bases). The CDR3 is made up of 18 amino acids. Germline CDR1 and CDR2: SGHRS and YFSETQ. V shed 0 bases and J shed 0 bases, with 16 bases lying between them. Here the CDR3 reads CASSLEYDRFGSYNEQFF. Written as DNA, the CDR3 is TGCGCCAGCAGCTTGGAATATGACAGGTTTGGCTCCTACAATGAGCAGTTCTTC. The variable domain in full, with the rest retrieved from reference TRBV5-1 and TRBJ2-1, is KAGVTQTPRYLIKTRGQQVTLSCSPISGHRSVSWYQQTPGQGLQFLFEYFSETQRNKGNFPGRFSGRQFSNSRSEMNVSTLELGDSALYLCASSLEYDRFGSYNEQFFGPGTRLTVL.